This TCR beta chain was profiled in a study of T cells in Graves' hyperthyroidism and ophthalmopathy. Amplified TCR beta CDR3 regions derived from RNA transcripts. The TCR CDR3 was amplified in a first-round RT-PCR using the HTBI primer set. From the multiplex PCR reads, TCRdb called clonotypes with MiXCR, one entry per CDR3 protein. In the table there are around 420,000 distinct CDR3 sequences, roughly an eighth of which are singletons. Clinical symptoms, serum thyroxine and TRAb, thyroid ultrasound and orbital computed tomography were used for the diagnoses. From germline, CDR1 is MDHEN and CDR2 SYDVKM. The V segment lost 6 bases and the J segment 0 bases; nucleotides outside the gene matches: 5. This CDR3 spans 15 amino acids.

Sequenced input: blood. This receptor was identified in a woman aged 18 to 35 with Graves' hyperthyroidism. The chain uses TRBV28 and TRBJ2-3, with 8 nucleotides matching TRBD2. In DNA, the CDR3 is TGTGCCAGCAGATCCCCTAGCGGGAGCACAGATACGCAGTATTTT. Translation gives CASRSPSGSTDTQYF.